A single TCR beta chain is shown here with its context. In this sample, this clone turned up once. The clone's antigen remains unknown. No qualities accompany the bases; no much larger clone lies one base away. The sample is drawn from a study of blood T cell repertoires in COVID-19 (dated by TCRdb to the early 2020s). In terms of the full investigation: The collaborator samples originated in the United States, Italy and Spain and spanned the acute and convalescent phases of COVID-19. The prospective study material was composed of cDNA or gDNA derived from T cells, B-cell-depleted T cells, or PBMCs. Subjects who had been exposed to COVID-19, were actively infected with it, or had recovered from it provided the deeply sampled blood TCRbeta repertoires that made up the dataset. The repertoires were released in a freely available public database intended as a resource for research on the immune response to SARS-CoV-2. Samples came from the ongoing ImmuneRACE study (first 160 participants) plus 1,254 subjects from 6 global collaborators. The sample metadata nearly always contained a de-identified subject ID, COVID-19 status, age in years and sex. Where available, HLA class I and class II types were obtained from metadata supplied by the sample provider rather than from assay-based typing. Overall study outcomes, separate from this receptor: The quantity of clinical and demographic metadata differed by source and by participant and was supplied without curation.

The immunoSEQ Assay, a bias-controlled multiplex PCR, was used to amplify TCRbeta CDR3 regions from genomic DNA. The published analysis was carried out like this. The number of nucleated cells in each sample was estimated by amplification of reference gene primers within the assay. To quantify the absolute abundance of each unique TCRbeta CDR3 rearrangement, sequence reads were collapsed and filtered. For each sample, productive Simpson clonality was calculated as the square root of Simpson's diversity index across productive rearrangements. Here the immuneACCESS table is served through TCRdb, limited to in-frame sequences with V and J called. Missing clones are a known gap in these copies; in checked studies unresolved V genes cover under half, and the rest lacks a known reason. V and J calls and clone size come straight from that table; D and trimming were deduced from the DNA. Counted in this sample were just over 650,000 clones; 70% to 90% of them appeared once. The ten largest clonotypes hold roughly 0.25% of the sample.

V drops 5 bases and J drops 3 bases, leaving 10 bases in between. From its cysteine to its phenylalanine, the CDR3 spans 14 amino acids. CDR3 DNA only is kept here, 42 bases in frame from base 1. CDR1 and CDR2, looked up from the germline V gene, are SGHNT and YENEEA. The collaborating institutions used their own protocols to collect whole blood in K2EDTA tubes. For TCRbeta analysis, collaborators shipped samples as frozen whole blood, isolated PBMCs, or DNA extracted from either of those sample types. The sequencing sample was made of peripheral blood. Recombination joined TRBV11-3 with TRBJ2-2, with a tentative D gene TRBD2 over 6 matching bases. This TCR was recovered from a woman between 18 and 30 years old with acute or convalescent COVID-19. In nucleotides, the sequence is TGTGCCAGCAGCCCTAGCGTCTACACCGGGGAGCTGTTTTTT. Translation gives CASSPSVYTGELFF.